A single sample gave rise to the 24 T cell receptor beta chains below, sequenced in a study of a mutant IDH1 vaccine in newly diagnosed glioma. Time point described: week 11, during vaccination. Vaccinated patients received 300 ug of mutant IDH1 20-mer peptide per dose, with topical imiquimod. Clones were read by immunoSEQ multiplex PCR, and TCRdb kept only the in-frame ones, dropping some. This sample has 120,000 or so clones; roughly 78% occur once, and the top ten carry 4.5% to 6%. Their antigen targets remain unknown. The specimen was PBMCs, collected from a glioma patient whose treatment included an IDH1 peptide vaccine. Receptors originate from a man aged 40-49 years with glioma.

The gene calls are TRBV11-2 and TRBJ2-7; D unclear. CDR1 SGHAT and CDR2 FQNNGV come from the germline V gene. Between the trimmed V and J ends, which lost 5 bases and 6 bases, there was a span of 11 bases. This CDR3 region has 12 residues. The CDR3 loop is CASSPVLGEQYF. Written as DNA, the CDR3 is TGTGCCAGCAGCCCCGTGCTGGGCGAGCAGTACTTC.

This clone occurred a few times. This chain uses TRBV28 with TRBJ2-7; 9 bases are shared with TRBD2. The V gene end was trimmed by 2 bases and the J gene end by 0 bases; junction bases not matched to a gene: 11. Germline CDR1 reads MDHEN; CDR2 reads SYDVKM. CDR3 length equals 18 residues. The DNA for the CDR3 is TGTGCCAGCAGTTTAGCGGGACTTAGCGGGAGCCACTCCTACGAGCAGTACTTC. It encodes CASSLAGLSGSHSYEQYF. Using reference TRBV28 and TRBJ2-7 for the parts outside the CDR3, the full variable domain is DVKVTQSSRYLVKRTGEKVFLECVQDMDHENMFWYRQDPGLGLRLIYFSYDVKMKEKGDIPEGYSVSREKKERFSLILESASTNQTSMYLCASSLAGLSGSHSYEQYFGPGTRLTVT.

The chain combines TRBV5-1 with TRBJ2-4; D possibly matches TRBD1 or TRBD2 (5 bases each). Germline CDR1 is SGHRS and CDR2 is YFSETQ. V lost 4 bases and J 9 bases, leaving 17 bases between the germline ends. The CDR3 is 14 residues long. The CDR3 spells CASSPVPGPGIQYF. CDR3 bases: TGCGCCAGCAGCCCGGTACCGGGGCCCGGCATTCAGTACTTC.

This chain uses TRBV2 with TRBJ1-6, with 7 bases lining up with TRBD1. Trimming took 6 bases from V and 6 from J; bases not matched to a gene: 5. From germline, CDR1 is SNHLY and CDR2 FYNNEI. CDR3 length: 14 residues. CDR3 amino acids: CASRGDSSNSPLHF. The CDR3 bases are TGTGCCAGCAGGGGGGACAGTAGTAATTCACCCCTCCACTTT.

CDR3 sequence (DNA): TGTGCCAGCAACCATTTACACCGAGGGGACAATGAGCAGTTCTTC. Translating gives CASNHLHRGDNEQFF. The J gene is TRBJ2-1, the V gene TRBV25-1, with D perhaps TRBD1 or TRBD2 (5 bases each). CDR3 length equals 15 residues. Germline CDR1 and CDR2: MGHDK and SYGVNS. Between the trimmed V and J ends, which lost 7 bases and 5 bases, there was a span of 18 bases.

The chain recombines TRBV7-6 with TRBJ1-6; D gene uncertain. CDR3 length: 14 amino acids. CDR1 is SGHVS and CDR2 is FNYEAQ in the germline V gene. Between the trimmed V and J ends, which lost 1 base and 5 bases, there was a span of 6 bases. CDR3 in amino acids: CASSLGTNNSPLHF. Here the CDR3 DNA reads TGTGCCAGCAGCTTAGGGACCAATAATTCACCCCTCCACTTT.

This chain links TRBV5-1 with TRBJ1-2; D call uncertain. V was trimmed by 0 bases and J by 7 bases, leaving 10 bases between them. Germline CDR1 SGHRS, CDR2 YFSETQ. This CDR3 has 13 residues. In nucleotides, the CDR3 is TGCGCCAGCAGCTTGGGACGTTCGAGTGGCTACACCTTC. Translation: CASSLGRSSGYTF.

The V gene is TRBV7-2, the J gene TRBJ2-1; D not resolved. The CDR3 runs to 15 residues. From germline, CDR1 is SGHTA and CDR2 FQGNSA. Between the trimmed V and J ends, which lost 7 bases and 2 bases, there was a span of 15 bases. This CDR3 reads CASTPDMGTYNEQFF. DNA of the CDR3: TGTGCCAGCACCCCGGATATGGGAACCTACAATGAGCAGTTCTTC.

V and J are TRBV7-3 and TRBJ2-1, with a weak D call TRBD1 (6 bases). Per the germline V gene, CDR1 is SGHTA and CDR2 is FQGTGA. The V gene lost 4 bases and the J gene lost 4 bases, with 8 bases spanning the gap. CDR3 size: 13 residues. CDR3 amino acids: CASSSTGYNEQFF. CDR3 DNA sequence: TGTGCCAGCAGCTCGACAGGTTACAATGAGCAGTTCTTC.

CDR3 region: CASSLGQRENFVFGTQYF. The DNA for the CDR3 is TGTGCCAGCAGCTTAGGTCAACGGGAGAATTTCGTTTTCGGGACCCAGTACTTC. This chain connects TRBV11-2 to TRBJ2-5; tentatively, D is TRBD2 (6 bases). Germline loops: CDR1 SGHAT, CDR2 FQNNGV. The CDR3 is 18 residues long. V was trimmed by 1 base and J by 7 bases, leaving 25 bases between them.

This clone was detected a few times. V is TRBV15 and J is TRBJ1-1; D unresolved. The ends were cut back, 5 bases at V and 4 bases at J, with 11 bases in the middle. The CDR3 loop spans 13 amino acids. Germline V gives CDR1 LNHNV, CDR2 YYDKDF (reference sequence). CDR3 region: CATSSLWGTEAFF. The CDR3 DNA reads as TGTGCCACCAGCTCCCTCTGGGGCACTGAAGCTTTCTTT.

The rearrangement links TRBV2 to TRBJ2-7; D uncertain. Deletions cut 4 bases from V and 3 bases from J, with 1 base between. This CDR3 is built from 10 residues. Germline V lookup: CDR1 SNHLY, CDR2 FYNNEI. CDR3 in DNA: TGTGCCAGCAGTGTCTACGAGCAGTACTTC. Amino acids: CASSVYEQYF.

This clone was counted a single time. The sample carries other DNA sequences with the same CDR3. The J gene is TRBJ1-5, the V gene TRBV25-1; a possible D gene is TRBD1 (5 bases). This CDR3 comprises 14 residues. Germline V gene lookup returns CDR1 MGHDK and CDR2 SYGVNS. The V end lost 4 bases, the J end lost 4 bases, and 11 bases lay between the germline ends. As DNA, the CDR3 is TGTGCCAGCAGTGGGACGGGGGAAAATCAGCCCCAGCATTTT. It yields the protein CASSGTGENQPQHF.

The genes are TRBV7-2 and TRBJ1-3; D not resolved. V lost 3 bases to trimming and J lost 6 bases, with 9 bases between them. The CDR3 length is 13 residues. Per the germline V gene, CDR1 is SGHTA and CDR2 is FQGNSA. This chain's CDR3 is CASSFGVANTIYF. CDR3 DNA: TGTGCCAGCAGCTTCGGGGTGGCAAACACCATATATTTT.

The chain uses TRBV25-1 and TRBJ2-7, with D tentatively TRBD1 (5 bases). This CDR3 spans 13 amino acids. Trimming shortened V by 6 bases and J by 0 bases, and 9 bases separated the two germline ends. The germline V gene encodes CDR1 MGHDK and CDR2 SYGVNS. CDR3 protein: CASRITGSYEQYF. The CDR3 bases are TGTGCCAGCAGGATAACAGGCTCCTACGAGCAGTACTTC.

This sequence joins TRBV25-1 and TRBJ1-1; 9 positions agree with TRBD1. Germline CDR1 is MGHDK and CDR2 is SYGVNS. The CDR3 is 13 amino acids. The ends lost 4 bases at V and 3 bases at J; junction bases unmatched: 0. The CDR3 loop reads CASSGQGDTEAFF. The CDR3 DNA follows: TGTGCCAGCAGTGGACAGGGGGACACTGAAGCTTTCTTT.

The V and J genes are TRBV11-1 and TRBJ2-7; unclear D gene. The V gene lost 1 base and the J gene lost 4 bases, with 5 bases spanning the gap. Germline V gives CDR1 SGHAT, CDR2 FQDESV (reference sequence). The CDR3 sequence is 12 residues long. The CDR3 DNA follows: TGTGCCAGCAGCTTAGAAGGGTACGAGCAGTACTTC. Translating it yields CASSLEGYEQYF.

The chain carries TRBV6-5 and TRBJ1-2; D is ambiguous. This CDR3 is built from 14 residues. The germline gives CDR1 MNHEY, CDR2 SVGAGI. The V end was cut by 6 bases, the J end by 0 bases, with 11 bases between. The CDR3 reads CASSYVMANYGYTF. DNA of the CDR3: TGTGCCAGCAGCTACGTGATGGCTAACTATGGCTACACCTTC.

The chain carries TRBV15 and TRBJ2-1; 10 bases are a match to TRBD2. Germline CDR1 and CDR2: LNHNV and YYDKDF (reference sequence). The CDR3 has 17 residues. The junction had 10 bases not matched to a gene; V was cut back by 1 base and J by 7 bases. As DNA, the CDR3 is TGTGCCACCAGCAGAGCGTCTAGGCCTAGCGGGGGTAATGAGCAGTTCTTC. Translated, it gives CATSRASRPSGGNEQFF.

J is TRBJ1-2 and V is TRBV6-6; D remains unclear. The CDR3 loop spans 14 amino acids. The V and J ends lost 6 bases and 0 bases respectively, with 11 bases between them. CDR1 MNHNY and CDR2 SVGAGI come from the germline V gene (reference sequence). The CDR3 nucleotides read TGTGCCAGCAGACCGACCGAGCCTAACTATGGCTACACCTTC. Translating it yields CASRPTEPNYGYTF.

The chain joins TRBV9 to TRBJ1-4; 8 nucleotides line up with TRBD1. This CDR3 contains 15 residues. V shed 2 bases and J 7 bases; nucleotides not matched to a gene: 7. From germline, CDR1 is SGDLS and CDR2 YYNGEE. The chain's CDR3 is CASSVSGGAGEKLFF. The CDR3 DNA reads as TGTGCCAGCAGCGTGTCAGGGGGCGCGGGTGAAAAACTGTTTTTT.

This chain links TRBV5-6 with TRBJ2-5; D might be TRBD1 (7 bases). CDR3 size: 13 residues. V shed 4 bases and J shed 4 bases, with 11 bases lying between them. CDR1 and CDR2 (germline): SGHDT, YYEEEE. CDR3 region: CASSLQGGETQYF. The CDR3 DNA follows: TGTGCCAGCAGCCTCCAGGGGGGAGAGACCCAGTACTTC.

The genes are TRBV19 and TRBJ2-1; D not certain. The germline V gene has CDR1 LNHDA and CDR2 SQIVND (reference sequence). This CDR3 is built from 12 residues. The V gene lost 3 bases and the J gene lost 4 bases, with 4 bases spanning the gap. The CDR3 sequence is CASSIPYNEQFF. Written as DNA, the CDR3 is TGTGCCAGTAGTATCCCGTACAATGAGCAGTTCTTC.

The CDR3: CASSAHGETQYF. The CDR3 nucleotides read TGTGCCAGCAGCGCCCATGGAGAGACCCAGTACTTC. This rearrangement joins TRBV7-6 to TRBJ2-5, with D hard to call. The CDR3 sequence is 12 residues long. Trimming took off 5 bases at V and 4 bases at J, with 8 bases between the two ends. Germline loops: CDR1 SGHVS, CDR2 FNYEAQ.